This T cell receptor beta chain was sequenced during a study of memory CD4+ T cells and cytomegalovirus serostatus. Study at large: Healthy Belgian adult donors included fewer than 10 CMV-positive and fewer than 25 CMV-negative people. Study-wide findings and caveats: Repertoires predicted CMV serostatus with median bootstrapped AUC of about 0.95.

Authors' data handling: After removing out-of-frame reads, 2 million to 2.5 million distinct TCRbeta sequences remained. Only in-frame clones appear in the TCRdb table, and some are missing; sequencing was by immunoSEQ multiplex PCR. V, J and clone size derive from that table, while D and trimming were established from the DNA sequence. The data hold just under 65,000 clones, with more than 70% observed a single time. The sort gate was single viable CD3+CD4+CD8-CD45RO+ cells for memory CD4+ T cells. The CDR3 length is 14 residues. Germline-derived CDR1 and CDR2 are SGHTA and FQGNSA. Losses at the gene ends were 5 bases for V and 8 bases for J; bases not matched to a gene: 6. Regarding this clone: Antigen: not known.

The gene calls are TRBV7-2 and TRBJ1-4, with 9 bases identical to TRBD1. Source material: memory CD4+ T cells from blood. The receptor comes from an adult in good health and CMV-seronegative. The CDR3 DNA follows: TGTGCCAGCAGCCAGGGACAGGGAGGGGAAAAACTGTTTTTT. It encodes CASSQGQGGEKLFF.